This is a list of T cell receptor beta chains from one sample in a study of T cells in Graves' hyperthyroidism and ophthalmopathy. TCRdb independently ran MiXCR on the multiplex PCR reads; one entry per CDR3 protein. Of approximately 430,000 distinct CDR3 sequences listed, 15% to 18% are singletons. Sequenced material: blood. Every receptor here comes from a young woman with Graves' hyperthyroidism. Both conserved end residues are part of each CDR3. D genes are given only for firm matches. Rows may omit the clone size; those that give it use once, few, many or a size class.

j_call	v_call	clone_size	d_call	cdr3_nt	cdr3_aa
TRBJ2-3	TRBV20-1	many	NA	TGCAGTGCCAATAGCGCGTCCAGGACAGATACGCAGTATTTT	CSANSASRTDTQYF
TRBJ1-5	TRBV20-1	many	TRBD1	TGCAGTGCTCTCATGCGGGACAGGGGCGATCAGCCCCAGCATTTT	CSALMRDRGDQPQHF
TRBJ1-1	TRBV3-1	many	NA	TGTGCCAGCAGCCAAGCCCCAGTTGGGGACACTGAAGCTTTCTTT	CASSQAPVGDTEAFF
TRBJ2-1	TRBV13	NA	TRBD2	TGTCCCAGCAGTTCAAGCGGGAGGGAGGATGAGCAGTTCTTC	CPSSSSGREDEQFF
TRBJ2-7	TRBV20-1	few	NA	TGCAGTGCTAGAGATCGTCAGCAGGACTCCTACGAGCAGTACTTC	CSARDRQQDSYEQYF
TRBJ2-2	TRBV10-1	few	NA	TGCGCCAGCAGTGATTGGGGGCAGGTAAACACCGGGGAGCTGTTTTTT	CASSDWGQVNTGELFF
TRBJ2-3	TRBV7-2	many	TRBD2	TGTGCCAGCAGCCCCCGTTTGGGTAGCGGGGAGGGAGATACGCAGTATTTT	CASSPRLGSGEGDTQYF
TRBJ1-1	TRBV6-5	NA	NA	TGTGCCAGCAGTTTTCCCCCTTTATTGGACCAGGAAGCTTTCTTT	CASSFPPLLDQEAFF
TRBJ2-2	TRBV7-3	few	NA	TGTGCCAGCAGCTTAAGGGAGACTATCCCCCCCGGGGAGCTGTTTTTT	CASSLRETIPPGELFF
TRBJ2-7	TRBV29-1	few	NA	TGCAGCGTTGTGGCAGGACGTAGCGGCTACGAGCAGTACTTC	CSVVAGRSGYEQYF